Listed below are T cell receptor beta chains from one sample, sequenced in a study of Graves' ophthalmopathy and Graves' hyperthyroidism. TCRdb ran MiXCR on the multiplex PCR reads and lists one entry per CDR3 protein. The sample has over a million distinct CDR3 sequences, 35% to 40% seen once. The material sequenced was peripheral blood or thyroid tissue (not recorded which). The source of these receptors is an adult man with Graves' hyperthyroidism. The conserved cysteine and the conserved F or W are not part of the CDR3 here.

>TRBV29-1|TRBJ2-7
SVGGTETYEQY
>TRBV6-6|TRBJ2-2
ASRTLQGANTGELF
>TRBV2|TRBJ2-7
AAKGWVAGVDEQY
>TRBV27|TRBJ2-7
ASRGRRAGAYEQY
>TRBV2|TRBJ1-2
AGQGRGYGYT
>TRBV19|TRBJ1-1
ASSIGTSVNTEAF
>TRBV25-1|TRBJ1-2
ASSHPIPQGREGYT
>TRBV12-3/TRBV12-4|TRBJ2-7
ASSYPDSSYEQY
>TRBV5-6|TRBJ2-7
ASSEGTGGPYEQY
>TRBV25-1|TRBJ2-2
ASSLGLANIGELF
>TRBV6-6|TRBJ1-2
ASIPGEGLRGYT
>TRBV7-8|TRBJ1-4
ASSKGPYLTATNEKLF
>TRBV12-3/TRBV12-4|TRBJ2-6
ASSDDRANVLT
>TRBV5-1|TRBJ2-2
ASSPLARGSGELF
>TRBV20-1|TRBJ1-1
SARKTGGLEAF